These T cell receptor beta chains were read from a single sample in a study of T cells in Graves' hyperthyroidism and ophthalmopathy. TCRdb re-derived calls from the multiplex PCR reads in MiXCR, one entry per CDR3 protein. The sample lists around 56,000 distinct CDR3 sequences, less than 50% seen once, with over 10% in the top ten. Material for sequencing was blood. These receptors originate from a woman in her 30s with Graves' ophthalmopathy. Each CDR3 is given with its conserved first and last residue. D genes are given only for firm matches. Some rows mark clone size as missing; the rest say once, few, many or name a class of expanded clone.

-	-	TRBV15	CATSRDDSPLHF
-	TRBD1	TRBV2	CASGGQGPHEQYF
many	TRBD2	TRBV2	CASSVDSGSADTQYF
many	-	TRBV7-2	CASSLVGGLATF
-	-	TRBV20-1	CSARDRMRTGELFF
many	-	TRBV7-2	CASSPRAGGYEQYF
many	-	TRBV2	CASSEAGVAKNIQYF
-	-	TRBV12-3/TRBV12-4	CASSLGLAGTEAFF
-	-	TRBV5-6	CASSWVKVLNTEAFF
many	-	TRBV4-1	CASSPRDGNYEQYF
many	-	TRBV19	CASSMTQGAGTDTQYF
-	-	TRBV7-8	CASSLGGGGSSDEQFF
many	-	TRBV12-3/TRBV12-4	CASSLGLWGAGNTIYF